Listed below are T cell receptor beta chains from one sample, sequenced in a study of T cell changes during pregnancy in multiple sclerosis. The assay was immunoSEQ multiplex PCR, and TCRdb's table has in-frame clones only and misses some. The data show 40,000 or so clones, almost 95% seen once. The source was CD8+ T cells from peripheral blood mononuclear cells, collected in the third trimester of pregnancy. Receptors originate from a female donor with multiple sclerosis, enrolled in a pregnancy study. Both conserved end residues are trimmed from each CDR3. The order of the fields is V gene, J gene, clone size, CDR3 protein. The size entry is marked missing in some rows and otherwise reads once, few, many or a size class.

>TRBV9|TRBJ2-2|.
ASSVQGAGELF
>TRBV27|TRBJ1-1|.
ASSQTIGTGIPTEAF
>TRBV27|TRBJ2-7|.
ASSNLGGGPAYEQY
>TRBV2|TRBJ1-5|.
ASSEDSSNQPQH
>TRBV27|TRBJ1-5|.
ASSPGTGTGQPQH
>TRBV2|TRBJ2-7|.
ASRVDEQY
>TRBV7-9|TRBJ2-7|.
ASISTGTNEQY
>TRBV4-3|TRBJ2-1|.
ASSQVGANEQF
>TRBV27|TRBJ2-7|.
ASSSGLAQYEQY
>TRBV2|TRBJ1-4|few
ASRQGAGEKLF
>TRBV29-1|TRBJ2-2|.
SVHFREGTTGELF
>TRBV27|TRBJ2-1|.
ASSLTNGLDEQF
>TRBV6-6|TRBJ2-7|.
ASSPGGTYEQY
>TRBV7-9|TRBJ2-2|once
ASSSPVQGPNTGELF
>TRBV6-5|TRBJ1-3|.
ASRRTDSSGNTIY
>TRBV6-1|TRBJ2-3|once
ASSEGLAGGADTQY
>TRBV27|TRBJ2-7|once
ASSSGTSVHEQY
>TRBV5-1|TRBJ2-5|.
ASSLGLGGSSETQY
>TRBV10-3|TRBJ2-7|.
AISKTDKATYEQY
>TRBV4-1|TRBJ2-1|.
ASSHPKGTSGPSYNEQF